The 6 T cell receptor beta chains below come from one sample, sequenced in a study of early T cells in non-severe SARS-CoV-2 infection (dated by TCRdb to the early 2020s). Receptor libraries were prepared by 5' RACE. Sequencer: NextSeq 500. The raw public data were reprocessed by TCRdb itself: fastp quality trimming at Q25, MiXCR clonotype calling, in-frame beta chains only. When rows share a CDR3 protein, they turn into one entry using the most common DNA and genes. Counted in this sample were roughly 45,000 distinct CDR3 sequences; around 11% of them appeared once. The ten top clones hold approximately 9.1% of the sample. The source material was whole blood. The receptors come from an adult who was a healthcare worker with PCR-confirmed SARS-CoV-2 infection or an uninfected control (not recorded which).

This clonotype was seen many times. The chain links TRBV6-5 to TRBJ1-2; TRBD1 is a possible D gene (5 bases). The V and J ends lost 6 bases and 3 bases respectively, with 14 bases between them. CDR3 length: 14 residues. Germline CDR1 MNHEY, CDR2 SVGAGI. The CDR3 protein is CASRVPGTDYGYTF. CDR3 coding DNA: TGTGCCAGCAGGGTCCCCGGGACGGACTATGGCTACACCTTC.

The sample holds a few counts of this clonotype. The V call is TRBV29-1, the J call TRBJ1-4; D not certain. The germline V and J ends were trimmed by 4 bases and 8 bases, with 8 bases remaining between them. CDR1 is SQVTM, CDR2 ANQGSEA, per germline. CDR3 length equals 11 residues. The CDR3 protein is CSVGFEEKLFF. CDR3 DNA sequence: TGCAGCGTTGGGTTTGAGGAAAAACTGTTTTTT.

The rearrangement links TRBV29-1 to TRBJ1-2; no clear D. Germline V gene sequence: CDR1 SQVTM, CDR2 ANQGSEA. Trimming removed 5 bases at V and 0 bases at J, with 13 bases between. CDR3 length equals 14 residues. CDR3 sequence: CSVTKQDSNYGYTF. CDR3 DNA sequence: TGCAGCGTTACAAAGCAGGATTCTAACTATGGCTACACCTTC.

The chain recombines TRBV28 with TRBJ2-1; D unresolved. Trimming took off 7 bases at V and 2 bases at J, with 12 bases between the two ends. The germline V gene has CDR1 MDHEN and CDR2 SYDVKM. The CDR3 consists of 14 residues. The CDR3 here is CASTSDRTYNEQFF. The CDR3 DNA reads TGTGCCAGCACCTCGGACCGAACCTACAATGAGCAGTTCTTC.

Comments on this clonotype: A read error is possible here, since a much larger clone lies one base away. The chain couples TRBV10-3 to TRBJ2-7, with D perhaps TRBD2 (6 bases). Trimming took off 10 bases at V and 3 bases at J, with 16 bases between the two ends. The length of the CDR3 is 13 residues. CDR1 and CDR2 from the germline V gene are ENHRY and SYGVKD. CDR3 sequence (DNA): TGTGCCACCACGGGGGACCGGGTCTACGAGCAGTACTTC. It yields the protein CATTGDRVYEQYF.

This rearrangement joins TRBV11-3 to TRBJ2-2; the match to TRBD1 covers 8 bases. J lost 6 bases, V lost 5 bases, and 11 bases had no gene match. The CDR3 runs to 16 residues. The germline CDR1 and CDR2 sequences are SGHNT and YENEEA. CDR3 nucleotide sequence: TGTGCCAGCAGCAGCGGACAGGGAAACGGCGCCGGGGAGCTGTTTTTT. Amino acids: CASSSGQGNGAGELFF.